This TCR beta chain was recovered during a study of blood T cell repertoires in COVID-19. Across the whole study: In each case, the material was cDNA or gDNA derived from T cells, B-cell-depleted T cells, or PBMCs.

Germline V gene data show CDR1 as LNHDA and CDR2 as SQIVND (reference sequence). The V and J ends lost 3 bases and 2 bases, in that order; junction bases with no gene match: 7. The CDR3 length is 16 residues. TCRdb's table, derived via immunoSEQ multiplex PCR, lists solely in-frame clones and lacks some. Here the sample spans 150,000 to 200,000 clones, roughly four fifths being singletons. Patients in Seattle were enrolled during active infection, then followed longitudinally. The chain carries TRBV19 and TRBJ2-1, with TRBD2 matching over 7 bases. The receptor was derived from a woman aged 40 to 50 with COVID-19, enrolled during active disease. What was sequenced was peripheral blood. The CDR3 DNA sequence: TGTGCCAGTAGTATCGGCACGCGGGAGACCTACAATGAGCAGTTCTTC. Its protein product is CASSIGTRETYNEQFF.